Listed below are T cell receptor beta chains from one sample, sequenced in a study of T cell repertoires in cytomegalovirus infection. No antigen has been assigned to these receptors. TCRdb used MiXCR to reprocess the reads, holding one entry per CDR3 protein. The table lists approximately 770,000 distinct CDR3 sequences, almost 30% of them singletons, with around 13% in the top ten. Sequenced here: cultured CD8+ T cells from PBMCs, sampled from culture after CMV antigen stimulation. Source of these receptors: a human donor in good health (CMV status not recorded). Some clones in this sample may be carry-over from other donors' samples. CDR3s include the opening cysteine and the closing phenylalanine or tryptophan. The order of the fields is CDR3 protein, CDR3 DNA, D gene, CDR3 length, J gene, clone size, V gene. The D gene is left open where the match is weak. Rows give clone size only sometimes, using once, few, many, or a class for an expanded clone.

CASSYPPRGGQETQYF TGTGCCAGCAGTTACCCCCCTCGGGGGGGCCAAGAGACCCAGTACTTC TRBD2 16 TRBJ2-5 few TRBV6-2/TRBV6-3
CSVDQGVYEQFF TGCAGCGTTGATCAGGGGGTCTATGAGCAGTTCTTC TRBD1 12 TRBJ2-1 NA TRBV29-1
CASSLGRVETQYF TGTGCCAGCAGTTTAGGGAGGGTGGAGACCCAGTACTTC NA 13 TRBJ2-5 few TRBV12-3/TRBV12-4
CASSQDTPLRETQYF TGTGCCAGCAGCCAAGATACCCCCCTTCGGGAGACCCAGTACTTC NA 15 TRBJ2-5 NA TRBV3-1
CAISESVRRIAEAFF TGTGCCATCAGTGAGTCTGTAAGACGGATAGCTGAAGCTTTCTTT NA 15 TRBJ1-1 NA TRBV10-3
CASTGTSGGARETQYF TGTGCCAGCACCGGGACTAGCGGGGGGGCCCGGGAGACCCAGTACTTC TRBD2 16 TRBJ2-5 few TRBV6-6
CASSFPGEANYGYTF TGTGCCAGCAGCTTTCCGGGGGAAGCTAACTATGGCTACACCTTC NA 15 TRBJ1-2 NA TRBV7-9
CAISDQETQYF TGTGCCATCAGCGACCAAGAGACCCAGTACTTC NA 11 TRBJ2-5 NA TRBV10-3
CSAHLGTRDEKLFF TGCAGTGCTCACTTAGGGACAAGAGATGAAAAACTGTTTTTT NA 14 TRBJ1-4 NA TRBV20-1
CASSFVIGQVTTDTQYF TGCGCCAGCAGCTTCGTCATCGGACAGGTGACCACAGATACGCAGTATTTT TRBD1 17 TRBJ2-3 once TRBV5-1
CASSLVSGGSNEQFF TGTGCCAGCAGTTTAGTTAGCGGGGGGTCGAATGAGCAGTTCTTC TRBD2 15 TRBJ2-1 NA TRBV27
CASSHPRGERSEAFF TGCGCCAGCAGCCACCCCCGAGGGGAGAGGTCTGAAGCTTTCTTT NA 15 TRBJ1-1 few TRBV4-3
CASSTGGSNQPQHF TGTGCCAGCAGCACCGGGGGGAGCAATCAGCCCCAGCATTTT NA 14 TRBJ1-5 many TRBV7-9
CASSLAILEEQYF TGTGCCAGCAGCTTAGCAATCCTGGAAGAGCAGTACTTC NA 13 TRBJ2-7 few TRBV7-2
CASRDTGGGNQPQHF TGTGCCAGCAGAGATACAGGGGGTGGCAATCAGCCCCAGCATTTT TRBD1 15 TRBJ1-5 NA TRBV12-3/TRBV12-4
CASSPTGRFDIQYF TGTGCCAGCAGCCCTACAGGGAGGTTCGACATTCAGTACTTC NA 14 TRBJ2-4 NA TRBV7-9
CASGWFLVGQGPDTQYF TGTGCCAGCGGATGGTTTTTAGTGGGGCAGGGTCCAGATACGCAGTATTTT NA 17 TRBJ2-3 few TRBV27
CASSLTRTGSYNEQFF TGCGCCAGCAGCCTTACGAGAACGGGCTCCTACAATGAGCAGTTCTTC NA 16 TRBJ2-1 NA TRBV4-3
CASSPPSTGANTEAFF TGCGCCAGCAGCCCCCCATCGACAGGGGCTAACACTGAAGCTTTCTTT TRBD1 16 TRBJ1-1 few TRBV5-1
CSVDGESSYNEQFF TGCAGCGTAGATGGGGAGAGCTCCTACAATGAGCAGTTCTTC NA 14 TRBJ2-1 NA TRBV29-1
CASSYYRVGGQPQHF TGTGCCAGCAGTTATTACAGGGTCGGTGGTCAGCCCCAGCATTTT NA 15 TRBJ1-5 few TRBV28
CASSLGVTNQPQHF TGTGCCAGCAGTCTGGGGGTGACTAATCAGCCCCAGCATTTT NA 14 TRBJ1-5 few TRBV6-1
CASSFGDREQYF TGTGCCAGCAGTTTCGGAGACAGGGAGCAGTATTTT TRBD1 12 TRBJ2-3 few TRBV27
CASRPLPPRGASTDTQYF TGCGCCAGCAGACCTCTCCCCCCCCGCGGGGCTAGCACAGATACGCAGTATTTT NA 18 TRBJ2-3 few TRBV5-1
CASSQASDRVSYEQYF TGCGCCAGCAGCCAGGCTTCGGACAGGGTGTCTTACGAGCAGTACTTC TRBD1 16 TRBJ2-7 NA TRBV4-1
CASVTAGLHTF TGTGCCAGCGTCACAGCCGGGCTCCACACCTTC NA 11 TRBJ1-2 NA TRBV2
CASSYSWDYTF TGTGCCAGCAGTTACTCATGGGACTACACCTTC NA 11 TRBJ1-2 NA TRBV6-2/TRBV6-3
CASGRTYEQYF TGTGCCAGCGGTCGGACCTACGAGCAGTACTTC NA 11 TRBJ2-7 many TRBV7-2
CASSKTSLRTF TGTGCCAGCAGCAAGACAAGCCTCCGTACCTTC NA 11 TRBJ1-2 NA TRBV7-6
CASSLLRDRASYNEQFF TGTGCCAGCAGTTTATTAAGGGACAGGGCCTCCTACAATGAGCAGTTCTTC TRBD1 17 TRBJ2-1 NA TRBV28
CASSHRPSQRWLNTEAFF TGTGCCAGCAGCCACCGACCTTCCCAAAGGTGGTTGAACACTGAAGCTTTCTTT NA 18 TRBJ1-1 NA TRBV14
CASSPSGGRDEQFF TGTGCCAGCAGCCCTAGCGGGGGAAGGGATGAGCAGTTCTTC TRBD2 14 TRBJ2-1 many TRBV7-6
CASSLNLAPTLQFF TGTGCCAGCAGCTTGAACCTAGCCCCGACGTTACAGTTCTTC NA 14 TRBJ2-1 NA TRBV7-6
CASSQRQGKGTGELFF TGCGCCAGCAGCCAGCGACAGGGGAAGGGCACCGGGGAGCTGTTTTTT TRBD1 16 TRBJ2-2 NA TRBV4-1
CASSNSAGEQRETQYF TGCGCCAGCAGCAATTCAGCGGGGGAGCAGCGCGAGACCCAGTACTTC TRBD2 16 TRBJ2-5 NA TRBV4-1
CASSPRGASAEQYF TGTGCCAGCAGCCCGCGGGGGGCCTCTGCCGAGCAGTACTTC TRBD2 14 TRBJ2-7 NA TRBV12-3/TRBV12-4
CASSILGNEQFF TGTGCCAGCAGCATCTTGGGGAATGAGCAGTTCTTC NA 12 TRBJ2-1 many TRBV7-8
CASGLPGTGEILYQETQYF TGTGCTAGTGGTCTCCCCGGGACAGGGGAAATCTTGTACCAAGAGACCCAGTACTTC TRBD1 19 TRBJ2-5 NA TRBV12-5
CASSLSGSAAFF TGTGCCAGCAGCTTATCCGGGTCGGCAGCTTTCTTT NA 12 TRBJ1-1 NA TRBV7-9
CASSQPTSGGYETQYF TGTGCCAGCAGCCAACCCACTAGCGGGGGGTACGAGACCCAGTACTTC TRBD2 16 TRBJ2-5 NA TRBV4-2
CASSPGTAEKEAFF TGTGCCAGCAGCCCGGGAACCGCAGAGAAGGAAGCTTTCTTT NA 14 TRBJ1-1 few TRBV4-2
CASSTRALNTEAFF TGTGCCAGCAGCACTCGAGCCCTGAACACTGAAGCTTTCTTT NA 14 TRBJ1-1 NA TRBV6-6
CASTYTGVTDTQYF TGTGCCAGCACCTATACAGGGGTAACAGATACGCAGTATTTT TRBD1 14 TRBJ2-3 NA TRBV12-3/TRBV12-4
CASSTRDPSMNTEAFF TGTGCCAGCAGTACCAGAGACCCCTCTATGAACACTGAAGCTTTCTTT NA 16 TRBJ1-1 NA TRBV27
CASSTGKNTEAFF TGTGCCAGCAGCACAGGGAAGAACACTGAAGCTTTCTTT NA 13 TRBJ1-1 NA TRBV9
CASSLGWQAYSGNTIYF TGTGCCAGCAGCTTAGGATGGCAGGCCTACTCTGGAAACACCATATATTTT NA 17 TRBJ1-3 few TRBV7-8
CASLGRDNEQFF TGTGCCAGCCTGGGACGGGACAATGAGCAGTTCTTC NA 12 TRBJ2-1 NA TRBV12-3/TRBV12-4
CASNLGQTARGKLFF TGCGCCAGCAACCTCGGACAGACAGCGCGGGGAAAACTGTTTTTT NA 15 TRBJ1-4 once TRBV12-3/TRBV12-4
CAGGRAGDHGQFF TGTGCAGGTGGGCGAGCGGGGGACCATGGGCAGTTCTTC TRBD2 13 TRBJ2-1 NA TRBV12-3/TRBV12-4
CASKGVSYNEQFF TGTGCCAGCAAAGGGGTTTCCTACAATGAGCAGTTCTTC NA 13 TRBJ2-1 NA TRBV27
CASSLTPLGQMNTEAFF TGTGCCAGCAGCTTAACTCCCCTGGGACAGATGAACACTGAAGCTTTCTTT TRBD1 17 TRBJ1-1 many TRBV7-8
CASSEGQGPEKLFF TGTGCCAGCAGCGAGGGACAGGGACCTGAAAAACTGTTTTTT TRBD1 14 TRBJ1-4 NA TRBV11-1
CASSGTGQGSYNEQFF TGTGCCAGCAGTGGAACGGGACAGGGCTCCTACAATGAGCAGTTCTTC TRBD1 16 TRBJ2-1 NA TRBV6-6
CASSLMGTGVNEQYF TGTGCCAGCAGCTTAATGGGGACAGGGGTCAACGAGCAGTACTTC TRBD1 15 TRBJ2-7 NA TRBV11-1
CASRRAGGPISSYEQYF TGTGCCAGCAGGAGAGCGGGAGGGCCCATATCCTCCTACGAGCAGTACTTC TRBD2 17 TRBJ2-7 few TRBV5-4